The 3 T cell receptor beta chains reported below all come from one sample, sequenced in a study of neurological immune-mediated disorders. TCRdb re-called the 5' RACE reads with MiXCR, one entry per CDR3 protein. The sample has about 10,000 distinct CDR3 sequences, 20% to 25% seen once. Sequencing used CD8+ T cells from blood. The receptor source for this set is a woman between 55 and 75 years old with HTLV-1-associated myelopathy (HAM/TSP).

At least ten counts were recorded for this clonotype. This chain uses TRBV5-5 with TRBJ2-1; D is perhaps TRBD1 or TRBD2 (5 bases each). Deletions cut 5 bases from V and 6 bases from J, with 15 bases between. Germline V lookup: CDR1 SGHKS, CDR2 YYEKEE (reference sequence). The CDR3 has 14 residues. Here the CDR3 reads CASRAGARGNEQFF. CDR3 nucleotide sequence: TGTGCCAGCAGAGCCGGGGCTAGGGGCAATGAGCAGTTCTTC.

This clonotype occurred many times. The chain combines TRBV29-1 with TRBJ2-3, with TRBD2 as a possible D gene (5 bases). The V gene's germline CDR1 is SQVTM and CDR2 ANQGSEA. This CDR3 is built from 14 residues. Trimming cost V 3 bases and J 7 bases, with 17 bases left between them. CDR3 loop: CSVEEGRGFNTQYF. CDR3 nucleotide sequence: TGCAGCGTTGAGGAAGGACGGGGTTTTAATACGCAGTATTTT.

As concerns this clonotype: This sequence may be a read error, since a much larger clone differs from it by one base. The chain joins TRBV12-3 or TRBV12-4 to TRBJ1-2; D is unclear. V shed 10 bases and J shed 2 bases, with 14 bases lying between them. The CDR3 is 13 residues long. Here the CDR3 reads CAITPTRNYGYTF. The CDR3 DNA is TGTGCCATCACCCCGACCCGAAACTATGGCTACACCTTC.